The following is a TCR beta chain sequence with its context. With 4 bases clipped from V and 3 bases from J, the junction kept 9 bases outside the gene matches. The CDR3 runs 15 residues. CDR1 and CDR2 from the germline V gene are SGHNT and YYREEE (reference sequence). This specimen belongs to a study of shared clonotypes between healthy human individuals. Measured with immunoSEQ multiplex PCR; TCRdb has only the in-frame clones, and not every one. The repertoire holds over 950,000 clones, with about 72% as singletons. V is TRBV5-4 and J is TRBJ2-7; TRBD2 matches 8 bases. This TCR derives from a man between 18 and 35 years old in good health. Some clones in this sample may be carry-over from other donors' samples. The sequenced sample was memory CD4+ T cells from PBMCs. Sample subset: CD45RA-negative fraction. This CDR3 is CASSPGAGGFYEQYF. CDR3 DNA sequence: TGTGCCAGCAGCCCTGGGGCGGGAGGTTTCTACGAGCAGTACTTC.